This is a list of T cell receptor beta chains from one sample in a study of blood T cell repertoires in COVID-19. Data came from immunoSEQ multiplex PCR; TCRdb stores just in-frame clones and leaves some out. The sample holds approximately 300,000 clones, around 87% seen once. The material sequenced was peripheral blood. The receptors derive from a man aged 18 to 35 with active or convalescent COVID-19. Each CDR3 is given with its conserved first and last residue. Fields, in order: D gene, J gene, V gene, CDR3 protein, CDR3 DNA. D genes are given only for firm matches.

TRBD1,TRBJ1-5,TRBV18,CASSNLPQGPVSNMHF,TGTGCCAGCTCAAATTTGCCACAGGGGCCCGTTAGCAATATGCATTTT
TRBD1,TRBJ1-4,TRBV28,CASSLHSGTGRFATNEKLFF,TGTGCCAGCAGTTTACATTCGGGGACAGGCCGATTTGCAACTAATGAAAAACTGTTTTTT
-,TRBJ2-7,TRBV7-8,CASSVSSGQYF,TGTGCCAGCAGCGTCTCTTCGGGGCAGTACTTC
-,TRBJ1-3,TRBV6-5,CASSYDHREPNTIYF,TGTGCCAGCAGTTACGATCACAGGGAACCAAACACCATATATTTT
TRBD2,TRBJ2-1,TRBV7-3,CASSLTGGPGEQFF,TGTGCCAGCAGCTTAACGGGAGGGCCAGGTGAGCAGTTCTTC
TRBD2,TRBJ2-7,TRBV3-1/TRBV3-2,CASSQRQIAGHHYEQYF,TGTGCCAGCAGCCAAAGACAGATAGCGGGACACCACTACGAGCAGTACTTC
-,TRBJ1-2,TRBV4-1,CASSQEEGSGGHYGYTF,TGCGCCAGCAGCCAAGAGGAGGGGTCGGGGGGGCACTATGGCTACACCTTC
TRBD2,TRBJ2-5,TRBV19,CASSIGLAGGQETQYF,TGTGCCAGTAGTATAGGGCTAGCGGGGGGCCAAGAGACCCAGTACTTC
TRBD2,TRBJ2-1,TRBV12-3/TRBV12-4,CASRPSGNEQFF,TGTGCCAGCAGACCTAGCGGGAATGAGCAGTTCTTC
TRBD1,TRBJ1-1,TRBV29-1,CSVKKQGARRKNTEAFF,TGCAGCGTTAAAAAACAGGGGGCTCGGCGTAAGAACACTGAAGCTTTCTTT
TRBD1,TRBJ1-4,TRBV7-2,CASSLEGQATNEKLFF,TGTGCCAGCAGCCTCGAAGGACAGGCAACTAATGAAAAACTGTTTTTT
-,TRBJ2-2,TRBV5-1,CASSVSGLTGELFF,TGCGCCAGCAGCGTCAGCGGACTCACCGGGGAGCTGTTTTTT
TRBD1,TRBJ2-2,TRBV6-6,CASSWTGPGELFF,TGTGCCAGCAGTTGGACAGGGCCCGGGGAGCTGTTTTTT
-,TRBJ2-7,TRBV11-1,CASSYTGDSYEQYF,TGTGCCAGCAGCTACACAGGGGACTCTTACGAGCAGTACTTC
TRBD2,TRBJ2-1,TRBV10-3,CAISDFSGSYNEQFF,TGTGCCATCAGCGACTTTAGCGGGTCCTACAATGAGCAGTTCTTC
-,TRBJ1-2,TRBV28,CASIDGGRYYGYTF,TGTGCCAGCATCGATGGAGGGAGGTACTATGGCTACACCTTC